The TCR beta chain under discussion was sequenced for a study of blood T cell repertoires in COVID-19. The CDR3 is 16 amino acids. Germline CDR1 SEHNR, CDR2 FQNEAQ (reference sequence). Trimming cost V 2 bases and J 5 bases, with 15 bases left between them. TCRdb keeps only in-frame clones here, not all; method: immunoSEQ multiplex PCR. The sample has over 200,000 clones, roughly 80% seen once. This TCR derives from a man between 45 and 60 years old with active or convalescent COVID-19. Sequencing used peripheral blood. The chain has TRBV7-9 and TRBJ2-2; tentatively, D is TRBD1 (6 bases). Written as DNA, the CDR3 is TGTGCCAGCAGCTTACTAGTCAGGGGTTCGACCGGGGAGCTGTTTTTT. It is translated as CASSLLVRGSTGELFF.